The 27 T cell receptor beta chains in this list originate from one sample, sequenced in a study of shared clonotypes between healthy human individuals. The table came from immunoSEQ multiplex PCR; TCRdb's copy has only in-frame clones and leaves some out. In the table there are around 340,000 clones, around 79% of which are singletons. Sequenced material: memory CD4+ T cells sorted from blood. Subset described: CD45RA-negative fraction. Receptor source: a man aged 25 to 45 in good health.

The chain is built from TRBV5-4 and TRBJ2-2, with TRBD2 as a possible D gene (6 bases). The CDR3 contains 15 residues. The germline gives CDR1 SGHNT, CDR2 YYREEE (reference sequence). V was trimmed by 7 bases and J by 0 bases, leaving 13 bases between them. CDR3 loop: CASRSGFANTGELFF. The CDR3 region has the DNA TGTGCCAGCCGGAGCGGGTTCGCGAACACCGGGGAGCTGTTTTTT. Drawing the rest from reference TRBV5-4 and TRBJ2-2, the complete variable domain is ETGVTQSPTHLIKTRGQQVTLRCSSQSGHNTVSWYQQALGQGPQFIFQYYREEENGRGNFPPRFSGLQFPNYSSELNVNALELDDSALYLCASRSGFANTGELFFGEGSRLTVL.

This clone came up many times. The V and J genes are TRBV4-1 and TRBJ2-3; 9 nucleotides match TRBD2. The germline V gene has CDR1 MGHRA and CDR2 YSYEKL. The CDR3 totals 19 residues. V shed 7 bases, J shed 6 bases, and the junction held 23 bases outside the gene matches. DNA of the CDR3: TGCGCCAGCACCCCCTTTGGTAGCGGGAGTGCGCTAGAGACGGATACGCAGTATTTT. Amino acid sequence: CASTPFGSGSALETDTQYF.

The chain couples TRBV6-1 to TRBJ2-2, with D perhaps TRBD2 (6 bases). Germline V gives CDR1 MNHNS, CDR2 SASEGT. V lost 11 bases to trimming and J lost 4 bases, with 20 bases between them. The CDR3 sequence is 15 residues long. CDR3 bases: TGTGCCGGAGGGGCTACTAGTGTCACCACCGGGGAGCTGTTTTTT. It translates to CAGGATSVTTGELFF.

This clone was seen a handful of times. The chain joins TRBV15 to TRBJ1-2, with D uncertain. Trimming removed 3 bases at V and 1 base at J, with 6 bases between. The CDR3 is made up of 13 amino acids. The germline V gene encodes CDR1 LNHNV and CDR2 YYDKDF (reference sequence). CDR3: CATSRLLNYGYTF. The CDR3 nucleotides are TGTGCCACCAGCAGGTTACTTAACTATGGCTACACCTTC. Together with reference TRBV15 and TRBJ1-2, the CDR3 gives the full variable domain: DAMVIQNPRYQVTQFGKPVTLSCSQTLNHNVMYWYQQKSSQAPKLLFHYYDKDFNNEADTPDNFQSRRPNTSFCFLDIRSPGLGDTAMYLCATSRLLNYGYTFGSGTRLTVV.

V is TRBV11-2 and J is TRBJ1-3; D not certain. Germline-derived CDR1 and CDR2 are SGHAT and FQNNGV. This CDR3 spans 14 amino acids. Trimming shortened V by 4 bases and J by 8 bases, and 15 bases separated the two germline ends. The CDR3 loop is CASSSTHSEHTIYF. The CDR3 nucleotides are TGTGCCAGCAGCTCGACCCACAGTGAGCACACCATATATTTT.

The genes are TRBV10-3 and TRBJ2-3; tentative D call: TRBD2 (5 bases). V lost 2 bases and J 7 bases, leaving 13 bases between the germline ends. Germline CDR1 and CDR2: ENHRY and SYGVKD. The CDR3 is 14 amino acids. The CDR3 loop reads CAISEPETGNTQYF. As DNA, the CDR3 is TGTGCCATCAGTGAGCCCGAGACGGGGAATACGCAGTATTTT.

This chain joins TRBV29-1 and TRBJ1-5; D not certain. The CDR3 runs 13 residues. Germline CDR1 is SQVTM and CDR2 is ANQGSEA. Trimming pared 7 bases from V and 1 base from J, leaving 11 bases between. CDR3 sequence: CSACNRSNQPQHF. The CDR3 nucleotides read TGCAGCGCCTGCAACCGGAGCAATCAGCCCCAGCATTTT.

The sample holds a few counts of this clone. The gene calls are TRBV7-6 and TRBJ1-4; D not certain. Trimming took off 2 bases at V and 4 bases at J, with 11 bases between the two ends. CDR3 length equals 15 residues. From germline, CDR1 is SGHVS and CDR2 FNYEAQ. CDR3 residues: CASSLLAAGNEKLFF. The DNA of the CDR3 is TGTGCCAGCAGCTTACTAGCAGCCGGTAATGAAAAACTGTTTTTT.

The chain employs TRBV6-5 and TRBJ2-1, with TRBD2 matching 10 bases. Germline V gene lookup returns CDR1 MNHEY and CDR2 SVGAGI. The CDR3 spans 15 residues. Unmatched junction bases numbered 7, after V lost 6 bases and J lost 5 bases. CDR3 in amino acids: CASRLTSGIDNEQFF. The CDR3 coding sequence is TGTGCCAGCAGATTAACTAGCGGGATTGACAATGAGCAGTTCTTC.

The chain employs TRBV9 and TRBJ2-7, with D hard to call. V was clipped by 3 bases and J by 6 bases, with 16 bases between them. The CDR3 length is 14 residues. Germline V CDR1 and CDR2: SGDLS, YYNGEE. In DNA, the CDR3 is TGTGCCAGCAGCGCGACCCCCTCCCTCTCCGAGCAGTACTTC. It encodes CASSATPSLSEQYF.

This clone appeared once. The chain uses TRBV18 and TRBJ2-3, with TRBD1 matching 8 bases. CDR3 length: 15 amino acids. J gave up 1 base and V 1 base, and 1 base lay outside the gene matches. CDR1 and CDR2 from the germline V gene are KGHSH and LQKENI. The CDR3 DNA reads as TGTGCCAGCTCACCACAGGGACAGGGCACAGATACGCAGTATTTT. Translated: CASSPQGQGTDTQYF.

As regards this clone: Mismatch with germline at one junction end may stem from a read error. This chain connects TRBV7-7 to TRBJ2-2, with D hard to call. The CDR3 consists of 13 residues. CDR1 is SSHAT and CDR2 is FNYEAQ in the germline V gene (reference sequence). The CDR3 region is CASSWGNTGELFF. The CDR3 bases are TGTGCTAGCAGCTGGGGTAACACCGGGGAGCTGTTTTTT. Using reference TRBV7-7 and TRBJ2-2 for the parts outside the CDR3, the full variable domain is GAGVSQSPRYKVTKRGQDVTLRCDPISSHATLYWYQQALGQGPEFLTYFNYEAQPDKSGLPSDRFSAERPEGSISTLTIQRTEQRDSAMYRCASSWGNTGELFFGEGSRLTVL.

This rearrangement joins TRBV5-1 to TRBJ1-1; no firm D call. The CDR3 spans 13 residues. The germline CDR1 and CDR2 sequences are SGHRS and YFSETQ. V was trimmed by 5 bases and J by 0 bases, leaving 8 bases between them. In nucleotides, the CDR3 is TGCGCCAGCAGGCACGAAATGAACACTGAAGCTTTCTTT. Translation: CASRHEMNTEAFF.

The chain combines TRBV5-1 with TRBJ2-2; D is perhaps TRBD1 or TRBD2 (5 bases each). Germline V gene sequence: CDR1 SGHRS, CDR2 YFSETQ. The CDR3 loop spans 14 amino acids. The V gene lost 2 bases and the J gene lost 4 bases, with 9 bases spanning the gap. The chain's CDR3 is CASSFRDPTGELFF. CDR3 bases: TGCGCCAGCAGCTTTAGGGACCCCACCGGGGAGCTGTTTTTT.

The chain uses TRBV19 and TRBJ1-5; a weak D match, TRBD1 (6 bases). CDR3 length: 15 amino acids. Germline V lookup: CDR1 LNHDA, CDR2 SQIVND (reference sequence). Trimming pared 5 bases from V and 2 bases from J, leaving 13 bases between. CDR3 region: CASSGQPGGNQPQHF. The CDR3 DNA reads TGTGCCAGTAGTGGACAGCCGGGCGGCAATCAGCCCCAGCATTTT.

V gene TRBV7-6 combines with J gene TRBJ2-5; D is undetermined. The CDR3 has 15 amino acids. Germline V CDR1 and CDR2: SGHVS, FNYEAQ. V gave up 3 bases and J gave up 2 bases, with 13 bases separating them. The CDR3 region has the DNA TGTGCCAGCAGCTTGTCTTTCAGACTTCAAGAGACCCAGTACTTC. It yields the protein CASSLSFRLQETQYF. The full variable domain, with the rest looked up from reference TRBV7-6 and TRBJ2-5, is GAGVSQSPRYKVTKRGQDVALRCDPISGHVSLYWYRQALGQGPEFLTYFNYEAQQDKSGLPNDRFSAERPEGSISTLTIQRTEQRDSAMYRCASSLSFRLQETQYFGPGTRLLVL.

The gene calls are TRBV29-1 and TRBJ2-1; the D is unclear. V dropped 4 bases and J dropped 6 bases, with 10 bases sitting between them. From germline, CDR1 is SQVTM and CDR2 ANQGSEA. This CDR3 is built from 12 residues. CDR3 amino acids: CSVGIYGNEQFF. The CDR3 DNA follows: TGCAGCGTTGGCATCTATGGCAATGAGCAGTTCTTC.

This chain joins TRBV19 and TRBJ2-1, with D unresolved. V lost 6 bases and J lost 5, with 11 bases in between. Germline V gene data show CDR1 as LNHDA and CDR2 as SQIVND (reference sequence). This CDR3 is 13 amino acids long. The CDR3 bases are TGTGCCAGTAGCGGTAGTGGGGACAATGAGCAGTTCTTC. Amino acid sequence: CASSGSGDNEQFF.

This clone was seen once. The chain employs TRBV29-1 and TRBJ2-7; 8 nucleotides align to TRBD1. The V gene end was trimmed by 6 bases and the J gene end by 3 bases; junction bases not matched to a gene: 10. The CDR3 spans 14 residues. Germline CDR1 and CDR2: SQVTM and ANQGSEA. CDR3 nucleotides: TGCAGCGTGGGCACCGGGACAGGCTTCTACGAGCAGTACTTC. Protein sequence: CSVGTGTGFYEQYF.

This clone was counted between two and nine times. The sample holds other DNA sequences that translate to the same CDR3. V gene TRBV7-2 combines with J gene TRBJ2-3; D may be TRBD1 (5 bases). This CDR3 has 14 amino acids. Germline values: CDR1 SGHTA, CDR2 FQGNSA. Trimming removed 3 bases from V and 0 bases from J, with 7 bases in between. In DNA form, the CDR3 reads TGTGCCAGCAGCTTCGACAGAAGCACAGATACGCAGTATTTT. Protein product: CASSFDRSTDTQYF.

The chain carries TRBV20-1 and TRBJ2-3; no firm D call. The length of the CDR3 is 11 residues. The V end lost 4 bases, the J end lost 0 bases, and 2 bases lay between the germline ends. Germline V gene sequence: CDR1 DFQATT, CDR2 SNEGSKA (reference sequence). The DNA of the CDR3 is TGCAGTGCTATTAGCACAGATACGCAGTATTTT. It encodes CSAISTDTQYF.

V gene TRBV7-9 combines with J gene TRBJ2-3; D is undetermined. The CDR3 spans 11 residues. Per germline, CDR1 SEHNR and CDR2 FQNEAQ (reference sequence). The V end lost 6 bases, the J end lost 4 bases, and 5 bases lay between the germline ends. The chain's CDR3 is CASRIPDTQYF. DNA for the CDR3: TGTGCCAGCAGAATTCCAGATACGCAGTATTTT.

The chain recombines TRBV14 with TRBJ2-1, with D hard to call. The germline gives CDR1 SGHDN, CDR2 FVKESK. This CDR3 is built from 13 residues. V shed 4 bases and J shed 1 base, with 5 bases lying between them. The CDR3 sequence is CASSRRSYNEQFF. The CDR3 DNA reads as TGTGCCAGCAGCCGGAGATCCTACAATGAGCAGTTCTTC. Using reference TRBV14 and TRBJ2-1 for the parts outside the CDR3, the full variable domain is EAGVTQFPSHSVIEKGQTVTLRCDPISGHDNLYWYRRVMGKEIKFLLHFVKESKQDESGMPNNRFLAERTGGTYSTLKVQPAELEDSGVYFCASSRRSYNEQFFGPGTRLTVL.

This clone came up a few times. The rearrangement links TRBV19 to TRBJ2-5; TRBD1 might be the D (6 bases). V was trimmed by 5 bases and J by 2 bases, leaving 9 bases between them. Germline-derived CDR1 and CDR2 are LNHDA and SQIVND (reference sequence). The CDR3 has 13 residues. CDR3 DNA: TGTGCCAGTAGTCCAGGGGAGCAAGAGACCCAGTACTTC. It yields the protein CASSPGEQETQYF.

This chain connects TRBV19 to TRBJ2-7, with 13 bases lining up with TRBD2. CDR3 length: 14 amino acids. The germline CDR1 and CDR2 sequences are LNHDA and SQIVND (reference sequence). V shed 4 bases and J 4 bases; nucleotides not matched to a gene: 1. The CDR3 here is CASSKTSGRYEQYF. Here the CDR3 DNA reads TGTGCCAGTAGTAAGACTAGCGGGAGGTACGAGCAGTACTTC.

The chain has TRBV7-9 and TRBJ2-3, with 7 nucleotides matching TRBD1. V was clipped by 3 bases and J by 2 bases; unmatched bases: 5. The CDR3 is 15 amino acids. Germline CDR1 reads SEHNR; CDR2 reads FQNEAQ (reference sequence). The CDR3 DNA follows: TGTGCCAGCAGCTTCAGACAGGGCTTCACAGATACGCAGTATTTT. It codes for CASSFRQGFTDTQYF. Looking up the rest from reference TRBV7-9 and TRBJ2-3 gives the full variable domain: DTGVSQNPRHKITKRGQNVTFRCDPISEHNRLYWYRQTLGQGPEFLTYFQNEAQLEKSRLLSDRFSAERPKGSFSTLEIQRTEQGDSAMYLCASSFRQGFTDTQYFGPGTRLTVL.

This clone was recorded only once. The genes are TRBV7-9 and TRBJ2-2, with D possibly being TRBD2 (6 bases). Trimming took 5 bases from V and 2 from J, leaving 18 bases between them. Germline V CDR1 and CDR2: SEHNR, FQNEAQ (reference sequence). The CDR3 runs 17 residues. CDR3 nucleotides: TGTGCCAGCAGCCATCTCCTCTGGAGGGGCAACACCGGGGAGCTGTTTTTT. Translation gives CASSHLLWRGNTGELFF.